Detailed here is one T cell receptor beta chain. Being one base from a much bigger clone, this may be a read error. It was with a sample-barcoded 5' primer and a J-beta primer mix that a second PCR of roughly 7 to 11 cycles was run. A 12-random-nucleotide template-switch adaptor tagged each cDNA molecule. One entry per CDR3 protein, called by TCRdb with MiXCR from the 5' RACE reads. The sample holds 1.6 million or so distinct CDR3 sequences, around 36% seen once. The ends lost 4 bases at V and 2 bases at J; junction bases unmatched: 6. Germline values: CDR1 SQVTM, CDR2 ANQGSEA. The CDR3 consists of 14 residues. This sample was included in a study of blood T cells in healthy people across ages.

This receptor was taken from a woman in her twenties or thirties in good health. Sequenced material: blood. This chain connects TRBV29-1 to TRBJ2-5; 8 nucleotides agree with TRBD1. The CDR3 coding sequence is TGCAGCGTTGGACCGGGACAGGATCAAGAGACCCAGTACTTC. Amino acid sequence: CSVGPGQDQETQYF.